These 8 T cell receptor beta chains were all obtained from the same sample, sequenced in a study of beta chain features in type 1 diabetes listed by TCRdb under 2018. What the work shows at the level of the full study, not this receptor alone: A moderate but significant shortening of TCRB CDR3 length was observed in type 1 diabetes patients in all four CD4+ subsets.

These receptors' targets are unknown. Library preparation employed the immunoSEQ multiplex PCR assay. All of the isolated RNA was reverse transcribed with the High Capacity cDNA Reverse Transcription Kit, so expressed TCRB transcripts were sequenced. What TCRdb holds here is the immuneACCESS table cut down to in-frame rearrangements. Part of the clones is not present; checked against another copy, under half of the missing clones reflect an unresolved V gene, and the others are unexplained. The sample has about 650,000 clones on record, around an eighth of them singletons. The ten most abundant clones make up about 0.11% of the sample. The sequenced sample was naive CD4+ T cells from blood. The meaning of the sample's cell subset or site label: true naive CD4+ T cells. These TCRs come from a man aged 25-45 years with type 1 diabetes.

This clone was seen a few times. The chain uses TRBV7-3 and TRBJ2-3, with TRBD1 as a possible D gene (5 bases). Trimming left V 5 bases short and J 0 bases short, with 12 bases between. CDR3 length: 15 amino acids. CDR1 and CDR2 from the germline V gene are SGHTA and FQGTGA. The CDR3 here is CASSSLGQSTDTQYF. The CDR3 DNA sequence: TGTGCCAGCAGCAGCCTGGGGCAGAGCACAGATACGCAGTATTTT.

This clone was seen only a few times. An end of the junction does not agree with germline; a read error may underlie this. The chain links TRBV11-2 to TRBJ2-3, with 9 positions matching TRBD1. The germline gives CDR1 SGHAT, CDR2 FQNNGV. The CDR3 is made up of 13 amino acids. The CDR3 DNA is TGTGCCAGCAGCTTAGGCTTGGGACAGGGCTGTGGGTTT. As protein: CASSLGLGQGCGF.

The rearrangement uses TRBV19 and TRBJ1-2; D unresolved. The CDR3 has 13 residues. Trimming stripped 0 bases from V and 6 bases from J, with 8 bases between. CDR1 and CDR2 from the germline V gene are LNHDA and SQIVND (reference sequence). In DNA, the CDR3 is TGTGCCAGTAGTATAGATCGAGGGAATGGCTACACCTTC. It yields the protein CASSIDRGNGYTF. The whole variable domain, remainder taken from reference TRBV19 and TRBJ1-2, is DGGITQSPKYLFRKEGQNVTLSCEQNLNHDAMYWYRQDPGQGLRLIYYSQIVNDFQKGDIAEGYSVSREKKESFPLTVTSAQKNPTAFYLCASSIDRGNGYTFGSGTRLTVV.

Only a few counts were recorded for this clone. The genes are TRBV7-2 and TRBJ1-5; possibly TRBD1 for D (5 bases). The V end lost 5 bases, the J end lost 3 bases, and 14 bases lay between the germline ends. Germline CDR1 SGHTA, CDR2 FQGNSA. The CDR3 loop spans 15 amino acids. CDR3 nucleotide sequence: TGTGCCAGCAGCCTTACTCTGGACAACAATCAGCCCCAGCATTTT. This codes for CASSLTLDNNQPQHF.

This chain links TRBV9 with TRBJ1-3; D call uncertain. Trimming shortened V by 1 base and J by 7 bases, and 9 bases separated the two germline ends. The CDR3 sequence is 13 residues long. The germline CDR1 and CDR2 sequences are SGDLS and YYNGEE. In nucleotides, the CDR3 is TGTGCCAGCAGCGTAAAGGGAAGGAACACCATATATTTT. It translates to CASSVKGRNTIYF.

V gene TRBV29-1 combines with J gene TRBJ1-6, with D tentatively TRBD1 (5 bases). The CDR3 covers 13 residues. The germline V gene has CDR1 SQVTM and CDR2 ANQGSEA. V shed 4 bases and J shed 5 bases, with 9 bases lying between them. The CDR3 region has the DNA TGCAGCGTTGGGGAGACAGATAATTCACCCCTCCACTTT. The encoded protein is CSVGETDNSPLHF.

There are a few counts of this clone. This chain connects TRBV7-2 to TRBJ1-4; D unclear. CDR1 is SGHTA, CDR2 FQGNSA, per germline. The CDR3 consists of 13 residues. Trimming stripped 7 bases from V and 7 bases from J, with 13 bases between. The CDR3: CASTPFIGEKLFF. The CDR3, as DNA: TGTGCCAGCACCCCATTTATCGGTGAAAAACTGTTTTTT.

Here the CDR3 DNA reads TGTGCCAGCTCAGAACAGGAAAAACTGTTTTTT. Its protein is CASSEQEKLFF. The chain carries TRBV18 and TRBJ1-4; D gene uncertain. V was pared by 5 bases and J by 8 bases, with 6 bases between. CDR1 and CDR2 (germline): KGHSH, LQKENI. The CDR3 covers 11 residues.